The 2 T cell receptor beta chains in this list originate from one sample, sequenced in a study of T cells in Graves' hyperthyroidism and ophthalmopathy. Researchers took RNA transcripts and amplified the TCR beta CDR3 regions from them. The primer set for the first-round RT-PCR of the TCR CDR3 was HTBI. TCRdb independently ran MiXCR on the multiplex PCR reads; one entry per CDR3 protein. The sample has 700,000 to 850,000 distinct CDR3 sequences; 30% to 40% are singletons. The sequenced material came from blood. These receptors were taken from a woman between 40 and 55 years old with Graves' hyperthyroidism.

This clonotype was seen repeatedly, ten times or more. The chain uses TRBV7-8 and TRBJ2-7; D gene ambiguous. CDR1 is SGHVS and CDR2 is FQNEAQ in the germline V gene. With 1 base removed from V and 3 bases from J, the gap between germline ends came to 10 bases. This CDR3 spans 14 amino acids. The CDR3 region is CASSLVQSSYEQYF. The CDR3 DNA is TGTGCCAGCAGCTTAGTGCAGTCGAGCTACGAGCAGTACTTC.

The V and J genes are TRBV29-1 and TRBJ1-3; D perhaps matches TRBD1 (5 bases). The length of the CDR3 is 14 residues. V dropped 5 bases and J dropped 4 bases, with 15 bases sitting between them. Germline V lookup: CDR1 SQVTM, CDR2 ANQGSEA. CDR3 DNA: TGCAGCGTTATTCAAGGGGTAGGAGGAAACACCATATATTTT. As protein: CSVIQGVGGNTIYF.